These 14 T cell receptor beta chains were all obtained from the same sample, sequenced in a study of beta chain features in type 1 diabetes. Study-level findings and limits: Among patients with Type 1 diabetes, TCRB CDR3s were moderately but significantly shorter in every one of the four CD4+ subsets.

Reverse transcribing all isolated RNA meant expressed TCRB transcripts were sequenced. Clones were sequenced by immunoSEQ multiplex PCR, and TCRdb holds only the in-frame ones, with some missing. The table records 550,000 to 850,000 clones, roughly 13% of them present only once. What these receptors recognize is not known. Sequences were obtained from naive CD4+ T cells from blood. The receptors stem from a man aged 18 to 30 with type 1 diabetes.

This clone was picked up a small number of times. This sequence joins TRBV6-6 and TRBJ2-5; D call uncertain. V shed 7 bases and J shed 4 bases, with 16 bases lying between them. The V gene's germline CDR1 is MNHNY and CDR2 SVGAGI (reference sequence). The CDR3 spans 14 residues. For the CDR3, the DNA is TGTGCCAGCATCGACACCAAGATATCAGAGACCCAGTACTTC. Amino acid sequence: CASIDTKISETQYF.

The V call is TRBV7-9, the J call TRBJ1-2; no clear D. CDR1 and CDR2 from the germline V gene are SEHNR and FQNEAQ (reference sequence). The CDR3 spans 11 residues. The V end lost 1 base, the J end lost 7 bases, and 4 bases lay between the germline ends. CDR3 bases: TGTGCCAGCAGCTTAGAGCGTGGCTACACCTTC. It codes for CASSLERGYTF.

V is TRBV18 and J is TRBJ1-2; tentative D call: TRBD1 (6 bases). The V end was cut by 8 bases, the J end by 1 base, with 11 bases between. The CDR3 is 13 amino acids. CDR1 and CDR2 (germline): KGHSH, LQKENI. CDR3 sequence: CASRTENNYGYTF. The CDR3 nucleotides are TGTGCCAGCCGGACAGAAAATAACTATGGCTACACCTTC. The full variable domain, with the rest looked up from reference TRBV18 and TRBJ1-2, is NAGVMQNPRHLVRRRGQEARLRCSPMKGHSHVYWYRQLPEEGLKFMVYLQKENIIDESGMPKERFSAEFPKEGPSILRIQQVVRGDSAAYFCASRTENNYGYTFGSGTRLTVV.

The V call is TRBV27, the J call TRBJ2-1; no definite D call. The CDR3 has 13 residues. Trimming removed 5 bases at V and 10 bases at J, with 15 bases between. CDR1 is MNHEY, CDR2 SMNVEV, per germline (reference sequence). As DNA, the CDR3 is TGTGCCAGCAGTCTTGGGATCCGTGGGGAGCAGTTCTTC. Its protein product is CASSLGIRGEQFF.

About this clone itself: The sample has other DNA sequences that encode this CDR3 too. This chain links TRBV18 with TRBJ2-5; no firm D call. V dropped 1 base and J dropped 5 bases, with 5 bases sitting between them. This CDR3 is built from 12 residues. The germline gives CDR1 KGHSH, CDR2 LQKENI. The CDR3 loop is CASSPQGETQYF. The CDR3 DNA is TGTGCCAGCTCACCACAGGGCGAGACCCAGTACTTC.

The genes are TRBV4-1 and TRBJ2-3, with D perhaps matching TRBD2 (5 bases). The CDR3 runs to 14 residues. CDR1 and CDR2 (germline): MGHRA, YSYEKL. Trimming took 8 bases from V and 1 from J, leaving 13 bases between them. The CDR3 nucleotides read TGCGCCAGCGGCCGGAGTAGCGGCACAGATACGCAGTATTTT. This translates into CASGRSSGTDTQYF.

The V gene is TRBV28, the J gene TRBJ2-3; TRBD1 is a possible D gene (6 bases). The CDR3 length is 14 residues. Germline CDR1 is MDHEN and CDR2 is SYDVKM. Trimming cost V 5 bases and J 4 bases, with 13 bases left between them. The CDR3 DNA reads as TGTGCCAGCAGTCAGGGGAACCCACCAGATACGCAGTATTTT. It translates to CASSQGNPPDTQYF.

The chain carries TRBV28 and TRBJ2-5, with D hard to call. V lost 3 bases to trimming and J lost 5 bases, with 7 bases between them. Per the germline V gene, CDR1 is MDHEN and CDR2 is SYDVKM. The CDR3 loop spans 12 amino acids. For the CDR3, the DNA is TGTGCCAGCAGTTTTTTCCGTGAGACCCAGTACTTC. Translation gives CASSFFRETQYF.

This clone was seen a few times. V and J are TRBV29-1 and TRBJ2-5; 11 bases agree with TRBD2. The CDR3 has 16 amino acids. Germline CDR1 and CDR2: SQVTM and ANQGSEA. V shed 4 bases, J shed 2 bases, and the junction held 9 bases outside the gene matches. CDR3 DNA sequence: TGCAGCGTTGGAGGTGGCGGGACTAGCGGACAAGAGACCCAGTACTTC. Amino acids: CSVGGGGTSGQETQYF.

CDR3 sequence: CASSVLGGSSYEQYF. The CDR3 DNA is TGTGCCAGCAGCGTTCTAGGGGGCAGCTCCTACGAGCAGTACTTC. The chain links TRBV9 to TRBJ2-7; 7 bases are shared with TRBD1. The V segment lost 2 bases and the J segment 0 bases; nucleotides outside the gene matches: 5. Germline V lookup: CDR1 SGDLS, CDR2 YYNGEE. This CDR3 contains 15 residues.

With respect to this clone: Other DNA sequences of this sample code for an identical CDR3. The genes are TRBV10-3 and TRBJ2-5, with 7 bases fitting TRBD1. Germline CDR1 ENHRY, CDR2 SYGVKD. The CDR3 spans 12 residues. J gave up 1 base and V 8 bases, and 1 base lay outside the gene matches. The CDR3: CAIGQAQETQYF. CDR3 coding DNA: TGTGCCATCGGACAGGCCCAAGAGACCCAGTACTTC.

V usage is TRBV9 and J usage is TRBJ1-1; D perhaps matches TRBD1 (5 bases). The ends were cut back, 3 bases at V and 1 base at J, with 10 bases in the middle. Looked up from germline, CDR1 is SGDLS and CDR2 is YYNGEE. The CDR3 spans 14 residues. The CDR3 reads CASSAPQGNTEAFF. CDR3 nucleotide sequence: TGTGCCAGCAGCGCCCCTCAGGGGAACACTGAAGCTTTCTTT.

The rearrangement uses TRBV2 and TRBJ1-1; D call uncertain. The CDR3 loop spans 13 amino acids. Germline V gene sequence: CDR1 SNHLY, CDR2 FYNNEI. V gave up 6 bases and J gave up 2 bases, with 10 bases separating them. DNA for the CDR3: TGTGCCAGCAGGCGAGAGTTTAACACTGAAGCTTTCTTT. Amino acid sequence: CASRREFNTEAFF.

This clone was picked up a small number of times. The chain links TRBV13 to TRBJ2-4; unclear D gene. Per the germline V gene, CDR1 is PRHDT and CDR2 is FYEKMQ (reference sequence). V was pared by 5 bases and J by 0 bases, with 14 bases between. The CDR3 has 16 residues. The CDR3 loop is CASSHTAVLAKNIQYF. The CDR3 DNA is TGTGCCAGCAGCCATACAGCAGTACTAGCCAAAAACATTCAGTACTTC.